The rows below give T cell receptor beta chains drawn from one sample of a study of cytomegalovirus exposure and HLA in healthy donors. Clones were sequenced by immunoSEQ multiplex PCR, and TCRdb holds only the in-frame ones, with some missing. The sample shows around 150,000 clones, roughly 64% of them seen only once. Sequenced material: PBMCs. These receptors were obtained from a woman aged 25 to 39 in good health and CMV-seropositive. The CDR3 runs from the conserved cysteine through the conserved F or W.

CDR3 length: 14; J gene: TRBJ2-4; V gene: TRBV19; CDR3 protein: CASSILQAENIQYF
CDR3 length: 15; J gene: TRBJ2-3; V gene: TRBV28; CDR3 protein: CASSFTLTSTDTQYF
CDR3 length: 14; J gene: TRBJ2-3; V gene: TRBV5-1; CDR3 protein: CASSYQGAGDTQYF
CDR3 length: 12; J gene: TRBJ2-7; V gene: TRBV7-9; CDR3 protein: CASSLADRGNLF
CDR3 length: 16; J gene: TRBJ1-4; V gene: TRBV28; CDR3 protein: CASSRTGASTNEKLFF
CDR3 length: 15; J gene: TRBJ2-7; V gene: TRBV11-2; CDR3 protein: CASSPQAGASYEQYF
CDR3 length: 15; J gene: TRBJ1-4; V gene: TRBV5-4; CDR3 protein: CASQSGRWGDEKLFF
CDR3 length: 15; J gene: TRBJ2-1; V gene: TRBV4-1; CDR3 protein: CASSQGAGVGNEQFF
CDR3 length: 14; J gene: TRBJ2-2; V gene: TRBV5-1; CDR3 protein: CASRMQENTGELFF
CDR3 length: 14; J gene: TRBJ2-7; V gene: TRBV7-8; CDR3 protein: CASSLEDMFYEQYF
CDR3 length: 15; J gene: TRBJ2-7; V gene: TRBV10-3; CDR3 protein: CAISELPGQAYEQYF
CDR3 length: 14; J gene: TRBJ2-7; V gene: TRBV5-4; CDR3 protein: CASRHRDTSYEQYF
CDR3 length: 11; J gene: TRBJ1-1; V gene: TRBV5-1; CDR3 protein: CASRMGPEAFF
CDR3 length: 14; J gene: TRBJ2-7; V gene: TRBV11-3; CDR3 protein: CASSLRDSSYEQYF
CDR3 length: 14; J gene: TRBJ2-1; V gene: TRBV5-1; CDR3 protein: CASSPTRAGGEQFF
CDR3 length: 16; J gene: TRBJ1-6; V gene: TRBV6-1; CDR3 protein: CASSEVRDRVNSPLHF
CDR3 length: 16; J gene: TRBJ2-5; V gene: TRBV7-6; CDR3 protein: CASSFGGVGGQETQYF
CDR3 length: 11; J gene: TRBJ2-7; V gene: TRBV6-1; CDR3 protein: CASSDLYEQYF
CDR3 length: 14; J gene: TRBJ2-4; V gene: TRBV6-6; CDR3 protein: CASSYHDGQGGGWF
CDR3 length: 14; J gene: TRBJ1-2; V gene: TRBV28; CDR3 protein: CASRSPGANYGYTF
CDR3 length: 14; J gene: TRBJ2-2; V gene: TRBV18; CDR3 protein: CASSPQGITGELFF
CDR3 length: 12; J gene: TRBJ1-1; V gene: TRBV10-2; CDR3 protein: CASTELEGRAFF
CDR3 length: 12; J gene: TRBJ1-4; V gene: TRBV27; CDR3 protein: CASRRRAEKLFF
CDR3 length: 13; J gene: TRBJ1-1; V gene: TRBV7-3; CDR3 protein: CASSLRQNTEAFF
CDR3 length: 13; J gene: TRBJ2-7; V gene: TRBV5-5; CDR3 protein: CASSFDISYEQYF
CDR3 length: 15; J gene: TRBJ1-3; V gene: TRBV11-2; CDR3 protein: CASSSYRGSGNTIYF
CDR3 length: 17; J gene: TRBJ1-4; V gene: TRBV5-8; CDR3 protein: CASSLYQGDATNEKLFF
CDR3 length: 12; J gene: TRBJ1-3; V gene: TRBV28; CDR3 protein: CASSFYGNTIYF
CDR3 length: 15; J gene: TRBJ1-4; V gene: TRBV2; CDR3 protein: CASSAQGGLHEKLFF
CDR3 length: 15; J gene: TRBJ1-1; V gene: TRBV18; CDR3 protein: CASSRVGDSNTEAFF
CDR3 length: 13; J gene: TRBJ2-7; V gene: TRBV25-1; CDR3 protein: CASNRGGSYEQYF
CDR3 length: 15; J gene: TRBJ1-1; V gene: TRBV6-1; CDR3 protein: CASSEAGGMDTEAFF
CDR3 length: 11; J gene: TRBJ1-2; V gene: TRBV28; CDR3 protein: CASGANYGYTF
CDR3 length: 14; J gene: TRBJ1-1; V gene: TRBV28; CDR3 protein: CASISYGFRTEAFF
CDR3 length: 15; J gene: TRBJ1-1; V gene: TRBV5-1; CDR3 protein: CASSLVPGWNTEAFF
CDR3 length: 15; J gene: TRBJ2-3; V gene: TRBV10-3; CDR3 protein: CAISEHSGAGNTQYF
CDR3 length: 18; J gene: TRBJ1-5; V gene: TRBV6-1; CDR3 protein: CASSAYLGGNNGNQPQHF
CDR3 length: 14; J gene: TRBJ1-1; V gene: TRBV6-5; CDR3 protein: CASSFFTGNTEAFF
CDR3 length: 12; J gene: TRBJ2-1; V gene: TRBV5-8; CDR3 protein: CASSLNSNEQFF
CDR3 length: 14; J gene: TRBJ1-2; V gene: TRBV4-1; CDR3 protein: CASSPFVVTYGYTF
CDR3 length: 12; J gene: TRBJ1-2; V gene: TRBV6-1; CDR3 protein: CASSEGARGYTF
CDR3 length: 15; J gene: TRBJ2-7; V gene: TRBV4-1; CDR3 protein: CASSAQGKTSYEQYF
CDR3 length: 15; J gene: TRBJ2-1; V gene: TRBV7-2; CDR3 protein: CASSLAGGQRYEQFF
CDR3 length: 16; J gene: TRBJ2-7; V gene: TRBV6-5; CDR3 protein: CASSYLSGSIAYEQYF
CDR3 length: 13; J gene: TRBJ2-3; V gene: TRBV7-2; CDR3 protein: CASSVENTDTQYF
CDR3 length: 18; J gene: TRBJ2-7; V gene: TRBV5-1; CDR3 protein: CASSLIPQGPGLANEQYF
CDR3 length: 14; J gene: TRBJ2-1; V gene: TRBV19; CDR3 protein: CASSLAGGGNEQFF
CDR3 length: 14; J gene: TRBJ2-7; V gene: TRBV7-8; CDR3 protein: CASSSQVWAPEQYF
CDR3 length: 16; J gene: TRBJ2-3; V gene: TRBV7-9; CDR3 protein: CASSPHRDSPTDTQYF